The source of this TCR beta chain is a study of shared clonotypes between healthy human individuals. Libraries were prepared by immunoSEQ multiplex PCR; TCRdb keeps only in-frame clonotypes and omits some of them. Of more than 2 million clones in the sample, over 85% were seen once. This CDR3 is 15 amino acids long. Germline lookup yields CDR1 SEHNR and CDR2 FQNEAQ (reference sequence). Trimming cost V 4 bases and J 3 bases, with 16 bases left between them. Only CD45RO-negative cells positively selected for CCR7 counted as naive CD8 cells, so terminally differentiated effector memory CD45RA+ cells were excluded.

The chain recombines TRBV7-9 with TRBJ2-7, with D hard to call. This receptor was obtained from a man aged 18 to 35 in good health. Some clones in this sample may be carry-over from other donors' samples. The sample consisted of naive CD8+ T cells from PBMCs. CDR3 protein: CASSSDARPSYEQYF. The CDR3 nucleotides are TGTGCCAGCAGCTCGGACGCTCGCCCTAGCTACGAGCAGTACTTC.